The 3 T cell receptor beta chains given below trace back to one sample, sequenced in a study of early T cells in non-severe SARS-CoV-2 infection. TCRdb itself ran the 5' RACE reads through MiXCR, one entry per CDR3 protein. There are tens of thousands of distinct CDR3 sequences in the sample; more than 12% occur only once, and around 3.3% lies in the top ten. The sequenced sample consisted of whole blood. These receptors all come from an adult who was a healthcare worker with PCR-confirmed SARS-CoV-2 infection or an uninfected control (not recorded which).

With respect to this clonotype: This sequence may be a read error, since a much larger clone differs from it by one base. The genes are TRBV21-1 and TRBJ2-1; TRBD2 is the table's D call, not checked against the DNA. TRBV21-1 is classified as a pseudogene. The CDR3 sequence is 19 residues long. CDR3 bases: TGTGCCAGCAGCTCCCCGGGACTAGCGGGGGGGCAATTTAGAAATGAGCTGTTCTTC. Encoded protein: CASSSPGLAGGQFRNELFF.

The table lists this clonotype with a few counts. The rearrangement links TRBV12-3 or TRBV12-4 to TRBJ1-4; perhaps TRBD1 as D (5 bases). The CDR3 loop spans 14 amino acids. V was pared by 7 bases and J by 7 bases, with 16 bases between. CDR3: CASTLGGGSEKLFF. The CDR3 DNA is TGTGCCAGCACCCTCGGGGGGGGTAGTGAAAAACTGTTTTTT.

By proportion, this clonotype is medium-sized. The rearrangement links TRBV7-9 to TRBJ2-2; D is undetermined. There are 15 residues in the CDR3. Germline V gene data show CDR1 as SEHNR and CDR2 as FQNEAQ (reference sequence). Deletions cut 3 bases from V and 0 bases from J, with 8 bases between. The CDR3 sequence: CASSFAQTNTGELFF. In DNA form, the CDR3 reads TGTGCCAGCAGCTTCGCTCAGACGAACACCGGGGAGCTGTTTTTT. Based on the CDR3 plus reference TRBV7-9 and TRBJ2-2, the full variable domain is DTGVSQNPRHKITKRGQNVTFRCDPISEHNRLYWYRQTLGQGPEFLTYFQNEAQLEKSRLLSDRFSAERPKGSFSTLEIQRTEQGDSAMYLCASSFAQTNTGELFFGEGSRLTVL.